This TCR beta chain was sequenced during a study of blood T cells in healthy people across ages. Regarding the study as a whole: A roughly linear age-dependent decrease characterized TCR beta diversity per million T cells. Both naive CD4+ cell counts and diversity were greater in long-lived donors than in aged donors. The donors' CMV status was not determined, possibly confounding changes in expanded clonotypes.

Notes on this clonotype: The antigen remains unidentified.

The use of a sample-barcoded 5' primer and a J-beta primer mix characterized a second PCR of about 7 to 12 cycles. Each cDNA molecule, via a template-switch adaptor with 12 random nucleotides, was tagged. TCRdb used MiXCR to reprocess the 5' RACE reads, holding one entry per CDR3 protein. Of about 640,000 distinct CDR3 sequences in the sample, approximately 30% are singletons; the top ten hold less than 20%. Input material: blood. This TCR was recovered from a woman older than 75 in good health.

CDR3 region: CASSGYQESPEAFF. The CDR3 DNA follows: TGTGCCAGCTCGGGATACCAGGAGAGCCCTGAAGCTTTCTTT. The chain is built from TRBV27 and TRBJ1-1; no clear D. The germline CDR1 and CDR2 sequences are MNHEY and SMNVEV (reference sequence). This CDR3 has 14 amino acids. Deletions cut 8 bases from V and 6 bases from J, with 19 bases between.